This entry describes one T cell receptor beta chain. Its antigen is as yet unknown. The sample belongs to a study of human thymus T cells. Regarding the study as a whole: Blood and thymic repertoires both appeared biased in V and J gene usage.

The donor group consisted of healthy Finnish infants who were having corrective surgery for congenital heart defects. During surgery, about 0.5-1 mL peripheral blood was drawn from four of eight donors. Blood DNA came from all available leukocytes, not a fixed cell number. The CDR3 covers 15 residues. Germline loops: CDR1 SNHLY, CDR2 FYNNEI. Germline trimming cut 5 bases from V and 3 bases from J; bases unmatched to any gene: 7. Produced via immunoSEQ multiplex PCR; TCRdb's table is partial and in-frame only. The table shows tens of thousands of clones, with approximately 95% occurring only once. The source material was blood. The J gene is TRBJ2-7, the V gene TRBV2; 10 bases are shared with TRBD1. The TCR was taken from a boy in the first two years of life with a congenital heart defect but otherwise immunologically healthy. CDR3 in amino acids: CASSLTGGANYEQYF. CDR3 DNA sequence: TGTGCCAGCAGTTTGACAGGGGGCGCAAACTACGAGCAGTACTTC.